The present entry profiles one T cell receptor beta chain with its context. The source of the sample is a study of OX40 agonist ivuxolimab in advanced cancers. Overall study context: Eligibility admitted prior anti-PD-1, anti-PD-L1 or anti-CTLA-4 therapy; 40% to 50% had some.

Profiling relied on immunoSEQ multiplex PCR, and the TCRdb table lists in-frame clones only, not all of them. The data show some 83,000 clones, 85% to 95% seen once. The CDR3 is 15 amino acids. The V gene end was trimmed by 6 bases and the J gene end by 7 bases; junction bases not matched to a gene: 8. Germline V gives CDR1 MDHEN, CDR2 SYDVKM. Sequences were derived from CD4+ or CD8+ T cells sorted from blood, sampled in a trial of the OX40 agonist ivuxolimab. This TCR was recovered from an adult with an advanced solid tumor such as melanoma, head and neck, liver or kidney cancer. The gene calls are TRBV28 and TRBJ2-7, with 14 positions matching TRBD2. The CDR3 here is CASRRFGLAGGEQYF. For the CDR3, the DNA is TGTGCCAGCAGACGGTTCGGACTAGCGGGAGGAGAGCAGTACTTC. The full variable domain, in which reference TRBV28 and TRBJ2-7 provide the parts outside the CDR3, is DVKVTQSSRYLVKRTGEKVFLECVQDMDHENMFWYRQDPGLGLRLIYFSYDVKMKEKGDIPEGYSVSREKKERFSLILESASTNQTSMYLCASRRFGLAGGEQYFGPGTRLTVT.